Sequencing of this TCR beta chain was carried out in a study of blood T cell repertoires in COVID-19 (dated by TCRdb to the early 2020s). At the level of the whole study: Collaborator samples came from the United States, Italy and Spain and covered acute and convalescent phases of COVID-19. The prospective study material was composed of cDNA or gDNA derived from T cells, B-cell-depleted T cells, or PBMCs. Deeply sampled blood TCRbeta repertoires from subjects exposed to, actively infected with, or recovered from COVID-19 were included in the dataset. The repertoires were made available in a free public database intended to serve as a resource for research on the immune response to SARS-CoV-2. The samples were drawn from two sources: the first 160 participants of the ongoing ImmuneRACE study, and fewer than 1,500 subjects contributed by 6 global collaborators. Sample metadata almost always included a de-identified subject ID, COVID-19 status, age in years and sex. Where available, HLA class I and class II types were obtained from metadata supplied by the sample provider rather than from assay-based typing.

The paper as a whole reports these results and caveats: How much clinical and demographic metadata was included differed by source and by participant, and the metadata was provided uncurated.

TCRbeta CDR3 regions were amplified from genomic DNA using the immunoSEQ Assay, a bias-controlled multiplex PCR. From the authors' description of their analysis: The number of nucleated cells in each sample was estimated by amplification of reference gene primers within the assay. To quantify the absolute abundance of each unique TCRbeta CDR3 rearrangement, sequence reads were collapsed and filtered. For each sample, productive Simpson clonality was calculated by taking the square root of Simpson's diversity index across productive rearrangements. The source is immuneACCESS, and TCRdb retained only in-frame sequences with V and J called. Part of the clones is not carried over; for the studies checked, unresolved V genes explain less than half of this, and the remainder is unexplained. V and J calls and clone size are as listed in that table; D and trimming were resolved from the DNA. For this sample the table gives 120,000 or so clones, of which around 89% were detected only once. Of the sample, 7.6% is held by the ten largest clones.

A word on this clone: This clone's antigen is unknown. It has no much larger one-base neighbor in the sample; base qualities were not kept.

The collaborating institutions used their own protocols to collect whole blood in K2EDTA tubes. For TCRbeta analysis, collaborator samples were shipped as frozen whole blood, as isolated PBMCs, or as DNA extracted from either sample type. The TCR comes from a man aged 50-59 years with acute or convalescent COVID-19. Sequences were obtained from peripheral blood.

The bases are TGTGCCAGCTCACTTCAGGGTGGACAGAGCTCTGGGGCCAACGTCCTGACTTTC. It encodes CASSLQGGQSSGANVLTF. The V and J genes are TRBV18 and TRBJ2-6; perhaps TRBD1 is the D gene, with 6 bases matching. Sequences KGHSH (CDR1) and LQKENI (CDR2) are obtained from the germline V gene. The CDR3, from cysteine to phenylalanine, totals 18 residues. The read is trimmed to its CDR3 DNA, 54 bases read in frame from base 1. The V end loses 4 bases and the J end loses 0 bases, and a stretch of 16 bases separates them. Full variable domain (CDR3 extended with the reference TRBV18 and TRBJ2-6 proteins): NAGVMQNPRHLVRRRGQEARLRCSPMKGHSHVYWYRQLPEEGLKFMVYLQKENIIDESGMPKERFSAEFPKEGPSILRIQQVVRGDSAAYFCASSLQGGQSSGANVLTFGAGSRLTVL.